This T cell receptor (beta chain) was profiled in a study of cytomegalovirus exposure and HLA in healthy donors. Per germline, CDR1 MNHEY and CDR2 SMNVEV (reference sequence). V dropped 0 bases and J dropped 2 bases, with 11 bases sitting between them. This CDR3 is built from 15 residues. The study ran its PCR with 60 Vbeta and 13 Jbeta primers. Here immunoSEQ multiplex PCR was the method, and the copy in TCRdb shows in-frame clones only, minus some. The sample lists 70,000 to 85,000 clones, about 64% occurring once. Healthy bone marrow donors supplied every sample. Sequenced material: PBMCs. The sequence derives from a man aged 25 to 45 in good health and CMV-seropositive. The chain links TRBV27 to TRBJ2-7, with D tentatively TRBD2 (6 bases). The CDR3 region is CASSLSEGRTYEQYF. The CDR3, as DNA: TGTGCCAGCAGTTTATCGGAGGGGCGAACCTACGAGCAGTACTTC.